The rows below give T cell receptor beta chains drawn from one sample of a study of shared clonotypes between healthy human individuals. TCRdb keeps only in-frame clones here, not all; method: immunoSEQ multiplex PCR. The sample lists some 200,000 clones, 65% to 70% seen once, with approximately 10% in the top ten. Sequenced: memory CD4+ T cells sorted from blood. All receptors come from a man younger than 45 in good health. Both conserved end residues are part of each CDR3. Each record gives: clone size, D gene, J gene, V gene, CDR3 protein, CDR3 DNA. D genes are given only for firm matches. Clone size is shown for a subset of rows, as once, few, many or a class of expanded clone.

>-|-|TRBJ2-3|TRBV5-1
CASSRPDTDTQYF
TGCGCCAGCAGCCGCCCTGACACAGATACGCAGTATTTT
>-|-|TRBJ2-1|TRBV6-5
CASRRNNEQFF
TGTGCCAGCAGGAGAAACAATGAGCAGTTCTTC
>-|-|TRBJ1-5|TRBV18
CASSPTADQPQHF
TGTGCCAGCTCCCCAACAGCGGACCAGCCCCAGCATTTT
>-|-|TRBJ2-5|TRBV7-9
CASSLIRETQYF
TGTGCCAGCAGCTTAATCAGGGAGACCCAGTACTTC
>-|-|TRBJ2-7|TRBV5-1
CASSLAGPGGEQYF
TGCGCCAGCAGCTTGGCCGGTCCGGGTGGGGAGCAGTACTTC
>-|-|TRBJ2-1|TRBV20-1
CSARDSYEQFF
TGCAGTGCTAGGGACAGCTATGAGCAGTTCTTC
>-|-|TRBJ1-1|TRBV5-1
CASSLRQGLNTEAFF
TGCGCCAGCAGCTTGCGGCAGGGCCTGAACACTGAAGCTTTCTTT
>once|-|TRBJ2-5|TRBV2
CASRLPTETQYF
TGTGCCAGCAGGCTTCCCACAGAGACCCAGTACTTC
>-|TRBD1|TRBJ2-5|TRBV29-1
CSVAGGTGKETQYF
TGCAGCGTCGCTGGGGGGACAGGGAAAGAGACCCAGTACTTC
>-|-|TRBJ2-3|TRBV7-2
CASSFERVLQYF
TGTGCCAGCAGCTTCGAGAGGGTCTTGCAGTATTTT
>-|-|TRBJ2-1|TRBV11-2
CASSLRGSYEQFF
TGTGCCAGCAGCTTACGGGGGAGTTATGAGCAGTTCTTC
>few|-|TRBJ1-1|TRBV5-5
CASSLSRVGGTEAFF
TGTGCCAGCAGCTTATCCAGGGTTGGAGGAACTGAAGCTTTCTTT
>-|-|TRBJ2-2|TRBV28
CASSLLGGPNTGELFF
TGTGCCAGCAGTTTATTGGGGGGCCCTAACACCGGGGAGCTGTTTTTT
>-|TRBD1|TRBJ2-7|TRBV2
CASPRKGQGAHEQYF
TGTGCCAGCCCACGAAAGGGACAGGGGGCGCATGAGCAGTACTTC
>-|TRBD1|TRBJ2-7|TRBV27
CASSLRKLGEGQGAYEQYF
TGTGCCAGCAGTTTACGGAAATTAGGCGAGGGACAGGGGGCCTACGAGCAGTACTTC
>-|TRBD1|TRBJ1-2|TRBV5-1
CASSSDRVGYTF
TGCGCCAGCAGCTCCGACAGGGTTGGCTACACCTTC
>-|-|TRBJ2-2|TRBV29-1
CSVEDLAGKATGELFF
TGCAGCGTTGAAGATCTGGCGGGAAAGGCGACCGGGGAGCTGTTTTTT
>-|TRBD1|TRBJ1-1|TRBV4-1
CASSQEGQATEAFF
TGCGCCAGCAGCCAGGAAGGACAGGCCACTGAAGCTTTCTTT